These 31 T cell receptor beta chains were sequenced from one sample in a study of blood T cell repertoires in COVID-19. Clones were sequenced by immunoSEQ multiplex PCR, and TCRdb holds only the in-frame ones, with some missing. Of approximately 200,000 clones detected, about 90% appear once; the ten largest clones hold around 1.3%. The sequenced sample was PBMCs or T cells enriched from blood (not recorded which). The receptors were sampled from a young man who had recovered from COVID-19.

The chain joins TRBV7-2 to TRBJ1-2; D perhaps matches TRBD1 (5 bases). Germline V gene lookup returns CDR1 SGHTA and CDR2 FQGNSA. Trimming cost V 1 base and J 8 bases, with 17 bases left between them. The CDR3 runs to 15 residues. Here the CDR3 reads CASSLVQGGVSGYTF. CDR3 nucleotides: TGTGCCAGCAGCTTAGTCCAGGGAGGAGTTAGCGGCTACACCTTC.

The CDR3 DNA reads as TGCGCCAGCAGGCGCCGACTAGCGGGGGAAACGAATGAGCAGTTCTTC. The encoded protein is CASRRRLAGETNEQFF. The chain joins TRBV5-1 to TRBJ2-1; 12 bases line up with TRBD2. CDR3 length: 16 amino acids. In germline, CDR1 is SGHRS, CDR2 YFSETQ. J lost 7 bases, V lost 5 bases, and 10 bases had no gene match.

The chain uses TRBV4-1 and TRBJ1-1, with D possibly matching TRBD1 (5 bases). Germline-derived CDR1 and CDR2 are MGHRA and YSYEKL. Trimming removed 0 bases from V and 4 bases from J, with 12 bases in between. There are 15 residues in the CDR3. In DNA form, the CDR3 reads TGCGCCAGCAGCCAAGACAGGGCGGGAATCACTGAAGCTTTCTTT. Its protein product is CASSQDRAGITEAFF.

This clone occurred once. J is TRBJ2-5 and V is TRBV6-5; D gene uncertain. Between the trimmed V and J ends, which lost 0 bases and 5 bases, there was a span of 7 bases. This CDR3 has 13 residues. Germline CDR1 and CDR2: MNHEY and SVGAGI. The CDR3 nucleotides are TGTGCCAGCAGTTACTCCGCCGGTGAGACCCAGTACTTC. Translated: CASSYSAGETQYF.

J is TRBJ2-7 and V is TRBV7-2, with 7 bases identical to TRBD1. CDR3 length: 19 amino acids. Unmatched junction bases numbered 21, after V lost 2 bases and J lost 5 bases. The germline V gene has CDR1 SGHTA and CDR2 FQGNSA. CDR3 sequence reads: CASSLSRQGATSPIHEQYF. The CDR3 coding sequence is TGTGCCAGCAGCTTATCAAGACAGGGAGCCACATCCCCTATCCACGAGCAGTACTTC.

J is TRBJ2-2 and V is TRBV28, with TRBD2 as a possible D gene (6 bases). The germline V gene encodes CDR1 MDHEN and CDR2 SYDVKM. The CDR3 is 16 residues long. Deletions cut 6 bases from V and 1 base from J, with 15 bases between. CDR3 bases: TGTGCCAGCAGCCCCGAGGAGGGCATGAACACCGGGGAGCTGTTTTTT. As protein: CASSPEEGMNTGELFF.

The chain joins TRBV4-3 to TRBJ2-1; TRBD2 matches 13 bases. The CDR3 totals 17 residues. J lost 3 bases, V lost 1 base, and 3 bases had no gene match. Per germline, CDR1 LGHNA and CDR2 YSLEER. DNA for the CDR3: TGCGCCAGCAGCCAAGGACTAGCGGGGGGCCTCTACAATGAGCAGTTCTTC. It is translated as CASSQGLAGGLYNEQFF.

The V gene is TRBV11-2, the J gene TRBJ1-2, with D uncertain. V lost 4 bases and J lost 2, with 5 bases in between. CDR3 length: 12 residues. Germline CDR1 SGHAT, CDR2 FQNNGV. DNA of the CDR3: TGTGCCAGCAGCTCCAGAAACTATGGCTACACCTTC. It is translated as CASSSRNYGYTF.

The genes are TRBV2 and TRBJ2-7; 10 nucleotides agree with TRBD2. The J segment lost 5 bases and the V segment lost 6 bases, leaving 13 bases of the junction unmatched. CDR3 length: 16 amino acids. CDR1 SNHLY and CDR2 FYNNEI come from the germline V gene. In DNA, the CDR3 is TGTGCCAGCAGGCCTACTAGCGGGATCATCGGTAACGAGCAGTACTTC. Translated, it gives CASRPTSGIIGNEQYF. Drawing the rest from reference TRBV2 and TRBJ2-7, the complete variable domain is EPEVTQTPSHQVTQMGQEVILRCVPISNHLYFYWYRQILGQKVEFLVSFYNNEISEKSEIFDDQFSVERPDGSNFTLKIRSTKLEDSAMYFCASRPTSGIIGNEQYFGPGTRLTVT.

The V call is TRBV27, the J call TRBJ1-2, with D tentatively TRBD1 (6 bases). V dropped 4 bases and J dropped 2 bases, with 8 bases sitting between them. Germline V gives CDR1 MNHEY, CDR2 SMNVEV (reference sequence). The CDR3 spans 13 residues. The CDR3 here is CASSYQGNYGYTF. In DNA, the CDR3 is TGTGCCAGCAGTTACCAGGGGAACTATGGCTACACCTTC.

This rearrangement joins TRBV5-1 to TRBJ1-2; tentatively, D is TRBD1 (5 bases). Germline CDR1 and CDR2: SGHRS and YFSETQ. V lost 5 bases and J lost 2, with 10 bases in between. CDR3 length: 13 amino acids. The CDR3 protein is CASRVTDNYGYTF. The DNA for the CDR3 is TGCGCCAGCAGGGTGACAGACAACTATGGCTACACCTTC. The complete variable domain, with remaining parts taken from reference TRBV5-1 and TRBJ1-2, reads KAGVTQTPRYLIKTRGQQVTLSCSPISGHRSVSWYQQTPGQGLQFLFEYFSETQRNKGNFPGRFSGRQFSNSRSEMNVSTLELGDSALYLCASRVTDNYGYTFGSGTRLTVV.

This clone has only a few counts. This same CDR3 is encoded by further DNA sequences in the sample. In DNA form, the CDR3 reads TGTGCCAGCAGCTTGGGGGCTAGCAATCAGCCCCAGCATTTT. Translation: CASSLGASNQPQHF. This chain connects TRBV7-9 to TRBJ1-5; a possible D gene is TRBD1 (6 bases). The CDR3 is 14 amino acids. Between the trimmed V and J ends, which lost 3 bases and 0 bases, there was a span of 6 bases. Germline V CDR1 and CDR2: SEHNR, FQNEAQ (reference sequence). Supplemented by reference TRBV7-9 and TRBJ1-5, the full variable domain reads DTGVSQNPRHKITKRGQNVTFRCDPISEHNRLYWYRQTLGQGPEFLTYFQNEAQLEKSRLLSDRFSAERPKGSFSTLEIQRTEQGDSAMYLCASSLGASNQPQHFGDGTRLSIL.

CDR3 in amino acids: CASSPRLAGIYEQYF. Written as DNA, the CDR3 is TGTGCCAGCAGCCCGAGACTAGCGGGAATATACGAGCAGTACTTC. The rearrangement joins TRBV9 to TRBJ2-7; 11 nucleotides match TRBD2. J lost 4 bases, V lost 4 bases, and 7 bases had no gene match. Germline assignment: CDR1 SGDLS and CDR2 YYNGEE. CDR3 length equals 15 residues.

The chain is built from TRBV18 and TRBJ1-2; 8 positions match TRBD1. CDR1 is KGHSH and CDR2 is LQKENI in the germline V gene. V gave up 3 bases and J gave up 5 bases; unmatched junction bases: 11. This CDR3 comprises 16 residues. The CDR3 loop reads CASSPNRQGWQYGYTF. CDR3 DNA: TGTGCCAGCTCACCCAACCGACAGGGGTGGCAATATGGCTACACCTTC.

The V call is TRBV7-2, the J call TRBJ2-3; the D is unclear. Germline V CDR1 and CDR2: SGHTA, FQGNSA. V shed 1 base and J shed 4 bases, with 6 bases lying between them. The CDR3 is 13 amino acids. CDR3 region: CASSLVYSDTQYF. The DNA of the CDR3 is TGTGCCAGCAGCTTAGTTTATTCAGATACGCAGTATTTT.

DNA of the CDR3: TGTGCCAGTAGTATTGGGGCGGGATCCTACGAGCAGTACTTC. As protein: CASSIGAGSYEQYF. The chain uses TRBV19 and TRBJ2-7, with D possibly matching TRBD2 (6 bases). Trimming took off 3 bases at V and 1 base at J, with 10 bases between the two ends. This CDR3 is 14 amino acids long. The germline gives CDR1 LNHDA, CDR2 SQIVND (reference sequence).

This chain connects TRBV2 to TRBJ2-1; D uncertain. V dropped 5 bases and J dropped 9 bases, with 26 bases sitting between them. The germline V gene encodes CDR1 SNHLY and CDR2 FYNNEI. This CDR3 is 17 amino acids long. The chain's CDR3 is CASSPYAAGSMMREQFF. The CDR3 coding sequence is TGTGCCAGCAGTCCCTATGCTGCCGGGTCGATGATGCGTGAGCAGTTCTTC.

The chain carries TRBV27 and TRBJ1-6; TRBD1 matches 8 bases. This CDR3 is 17 amino acids long. Germline loops: CDR1 MNHEY, CDR2 SMNVEV (reference sequence). The V gene end was trimmed by 5 bases and the J gene end by 7 bases; junction bases not matched to a gene: 13. CDR3 coding DNA: TGTGCCAGCAGTACCCCCGTGACAGGGGCCCCAAATTCACCCCTCCACTTT. As protein: CASSTPVTGAPNSPLHF.

This chain joins TRBV6-2 or TRBV6-3 and TRBJ1-6; 7 nucleotides agree with TRBD1. The CDR3 has 15 amino acids. CDR1 and CDR2 from the germline V gene are MNHEY and SVGEGT. The J segment lost 10 bases and the V segment lost 5 bases, leaving 11 bases of the junction unmatched. The CDR3 bases are TGTGCCAGCAGTCAGACAGGGAAGAGGTACTCACCCCTCCACTTT. It yields the protein CASSQTGKRYSPLHF.

The V gene is TRBV19, the J gene TRBJ2-1; TRBD2 matches 14 bases. This CDR3 has 15 amino acids. Germline V gene data show CDR1 as LNHDA and CDR2 as SQIVND (reference sequence). The junction had 2 bases not matched to a gene; V was cut back by 6 bases and J by 4 bases. The CDR3 coding sequence is TGTGCCAGTAGGGGACTAGCGGGGGCGTACAATGAGCAGTTCTTC. Translating gives CASRGLAGAYNEQFF.

The genes are TRBV3-1 (or the pseudogene TRBV3-2) and TRBJ2-1; TRBD2 matches at 8 bases. Trimming cost V 1 base and J 14 bases; bases outside gene matches: 7. The CDR3 extends over 13 amino acids. Germline assignment: CDR1 LGHDT and CDR2 YNNKEL (reference sequence). The CDR3 region has the DNA TGTGCCAGCAGCCAAGGTTCTGGGACTAGTAAGTTCTTC. Encoded protein: CASSQGSGTSKFF.

The V and J genes are TRBV7-9 and TRBJ2-7, with a weak D call TRBD1 (6 bases). Trimming shortened V by 1 base and J by 0 bases, and 10 bases separated the two germline ends. Germline V gene data show CDR1 as SEHNR and CDR2 as FQNEAQ (reference sequence). The CDR3 runs to 15 residues. The CDR3 sequence: CASSLGQVTSYEQYF. CDR3 DNA: TGTGCCAGCAGCTTAGGACAGGTGACCTCCTACGAGCAGTACTTC.

The chain employs TRBV27 and TRBJ1-1; D gene ambiguous. In germline, CDR1 is MNHEY, CDR2 SMNVEV (reference sequence). Trimming removed 5 bases from V and 3 bases from J, with 19 bases in between. This CDR3 region has 16 residues. The CDR3 DNA is TGTGCCAGCAGTCCCTTGGGGTCGGGGTCACACACTGAAGCTTTCTTT. Its protein is CASSPLGSGSHTEAFF.

This clone has a handful of counts. The sample contains more than one DNA sequence encoding this CDR3. The chain carries TRBV27 and TRBJ1-2; D may be TRBD1 (5 bases). The V gene lost 6 bases and the J gene lost 4 bases, with 12 bases spanning the gap. This CDR3 is built from 13 residues. The germline gives CDR1 MNHEY, CDR2 SMNVEV (reference sequence). CDR3 DNA: TGTGCCAGCAGCCCGGGGGGGAGCTATGGCTACACCTTC. Translating it yields CASSPGGSYGYTF.

This chain links TRBV6-5 with TRBJ1-6; D gene uncertain. Between the trimmed V and J ends, which lost 9 bases and 0 bases, there was a span of 3 bases. There are 12 residues in the CDR3. Germline CDR1 reads MNHEY; CDR2 reads SVGAGI. The CDR3 sequence: CASSSYNSPLHF. CDR3 nucleotide sequence: TGTGCCAGTAGCTCCTATAATTCACCCCTCCACTTT.

This clone was counted only a few times. This chain's CDR3 is CASSWTSGRAYEQYF. In nucleotides, the CDR3 is TGTGCCAGCAGTTGGACTAGCGGGAGGGCCTACGAGCAGTACTTC. V usage is TRBV27 and J usage is TRBJ2-7, with TRBD2 matching over 15 bases. The germline CDR1 and CDR2 sequences are MNHEY and SMNVEV (reference sequence). J gave up 2 bases and V 4 bases, and 0 bases lay outside the gene matches. The CDR3 consists of 15 residues.

This chain connects TRBV24-1 to TRBJ2-1; 10 bases are a match to TRBD2. J was trimmed by 0 bases and V by 4 bases; bases with no gene match: 2. The CDR3 length is 16 residues. From germline, CDR1 is KGHDR and CDR2 SFDVKD. CDR3 nucleotides: TGTGCCACCAGTGAGTCTAGCGGGGGCTCCTACAATGAGCAGTTCTTC. Residues: CATSESSGGSYNEQFF.

The chain employs TRBV19 and TRBJ1-4; 7 nucleotides agree with TRBD1. CDR1 LNHDA and CDR2 SQIVND come from the germline V gene (reference sequence). J lost 0 bases, V lost 5 bases, and 3 bases had no gene match. The CDR3 spans 15 residues. The CDR3 loop is CASSRQGATNEKLFF. CDR3 nucleotide sequence: TGTGCCAGTAGTCGACAGGGCGCAACTAATGAAAAACTGTTTTTT.

The CDR3 DNA follows: TGTGCCAGCAGCTCCACCGGGACAGGGGTCCACGAGCAGTACTTC. Translating it yields CASSSTGTGVHEQYF. The chain has TRBV7-2 and TRBJ2-7, with 10 nucleotides matching TRBD1. CDR1 is SGHTA and CDR2 is FQGNSA in the germline V gene. The J segment lost 5 bases and the V segment lost 4 bases, leaving 8 bases of the junction unmatched. The CDR3 has 15 residues. Using reference TRBV7-2 and TRBJ2-7 for the parts outside the CDR3, the full variable domain is GAGVSQSPSNKVTEKGKDVELRCDPISGHTALYWYRQSLGQGLEFLIYFQGNSAPDKSGLPSDRFSAERTGGSVSTLTIQRTQQEDSAVYLCASSSTGTGVHEQYFGPGTRLTVT.

The table lists this clone with a count of one. The chain joins TRBV11-2 to TRBJ2-3; D is ambiguous. V was cut by 4 bases and J by 0 bases, with 20 bases left in between. CDR3 size: 18 residues. In germline, CDR1 is SGHAT, CDR2 FQNNGV. CDR3 bases: TGTGCCAGCAGCTCAAGTTGGCGGAGAAACCCTAGCACAGATACGCAGTATTTT. Protein product: CASSSSWRRNPSTDTQYF.

About this clone: A read error may account for a junction end that differs from germline. V gene TRBV2 combines with J gene TRBJ1-2, with D perhaps TRBD1 (6 bases). CDR3 length: 13 amino acids. Germline-derived CDR1 and CDR2 are SNHLY and FYNNEI. The CDR3 spells CASREGQYYGYTF. The DNA for the CDR3 is TGTGCCAGCAGGGAAGGACAGTACTATGGCTACACCTTC.